The present TCR beta chain was sequenced within a study of metastatic and nonmetastatic thyroid tumors. Looking at the study overall: Peripheral blood and tumor or nodule samples from malignant and benign thyroid patients were compared. Study-wide findings and caveats: Benign nodules were reported to have significantly lower TCR beta diversity than malignant thyroid tumors, in blood and tumor.

Every patient was untreated before thyroid surgery. V shed 5 bases, J shed 4 bases, and the junction held 1 base outside the gene matches. Per the germline V gene, CDR1 is SEHNR and CDR2 is FQNEAQ (reference sequence). The CDR3 loop spans 12 amino acids. This clone occurred many times. The antigen is not known. TCRdb re-analyzed the PCR reads using MiXCR. The data hold around 45,000 clones, with roughly 3.9% observed a single time. Sequenced material: blood. The clonotype comes from a female donor with papillary thyroid cancer or a benign thyroid nodule (not recorded which). Some clones in this sample may be carry-over from other donors' samples. The V and J genes are TRBV7-9 and TRBJ1-2; TRBD1 matches at 7 bases. The CDR3 DNA follows: TGTGCCAGCAGCCCAGGGGGCTATGGCTACACCTTC. Amino acids: CASSPGGYGYTF.